This T cell receptor (beta chain) was documented in a study of CD8+CD57+ T cells in acquired aplastic anemia. All patients picked for sequencing had shown, by flow cytometry, an expansion of CD8+CD57+ cells. Profiling that covered TCR beta VDJ and CDR3 relied on genomic DNA as its template. TCRdb reprocessed the reads via MiXCR and lists one record per CDR3 protein. The sample holds roughly 250,000 distinct CDR3 sequences, approximately 86% seen once. Germline assignment: CDR1 SGHVS and CDR2 FQNEAQ. The CDR3 totals 16 residues. V lost 2 bases and J lost 10, with 21 bases in between. In its sample, this clonotype was seen a few times.

The rearrangement links TRBV7-8 to TRBJ2-1; D may be TRBD2 (6 bases). This sequence was found in a human donor with aplastic anemia. Sequencing was performed on sorted CD4+, CD8+, or CD8+CD57+ T cells (not recorded which) from PBMCs. The CDR3 protein is CASSLQGGADTQEQFF. In DNA, the CDR3 is TGTGCCAGCAGCTTACAGGGAGGCGCCGATACGCAGGAGCAGTTCTTC.